The sequence of this T cell receptor beta chain was determined in a study of cytomegalovirus exposure and HLA in healthy donors. About the research overall: The early release's HLA-typed donors yielded 65 million to 85 million unique TCRs.

Study-wide points: The classifier was said to identify cytomegalovirus status with high specificity and sensitivity.

Trimming cost V 5 bases and J 7 bases; bases outside gene matches: 14. Germline CDR1 is LNHNV and CDR2 is YYDKDF (reference sequence). This CDR3 has 16 residues. Notes on this clone: Its antigen is not known.

60 Vbeta and 13 Jbeta primers were used in PCR. Measured with immunoSEQ multiplex PCR; TCRdb has only the in-frame clones, and not every one. Of about 120,000 clones listed, over 75% were seen once; the top ten hold more than 1.4%. This receptor was obtained from a woman aged 18-35 years in good health and CMV-seronegative. The V gene is TRBV15, the J gene TRBJ2-1; 7 nucleotides line up with TRBD2. Specimen: PBMCs. CDR3 residues: CATSSPRTGRGNEQFF. CDR3 bases: TGTGCCACCAGCTCTCCTAGGACGGGGAGGGGAAATGAGCAGTTCTTC.